This T cell receptor beta chain was profiled in a study of human T cells and chemical hapten exposure. Across the whole study: Throughout a study of 20 to 30 weeks, patients underwent weekly scalp administration of diphenylcyclopropenone doses.

Time point indicated: pre-sensitization, week 0. As to treatment: therapeutic diphenylcyclopropenone sensitization with weekly scalp DPC. Findings and caveats of the study: Following DPC sensitization, TCRs present above 1 in 1000 frequency showed no change.

This clonotype appeared many times. The antigen is unknown. TCRdb used MiXCR to reprocess the RACE reads, holding one entry per CDR3 protein. The profile shows 50,000 to 65,000 distinct CDR3 sequences, around 7% of them singletons. The V and J ends lost 6 bases and 8 bases, in that order; junction bases with no gene match: 13. The CDR3 totals 14 residues. Per germline, CDR1 SQVTM and CDR2 ANQGSEA. The clonotype originates from a woman aged 25-40 years with alopecia areata. Some clones in this sample may be carry-over from other donors' samples. Sequenced here: whole blood, sampled in connection with sensitization to the hapten diphenylcyclopropenone (DPC). The J gene is TRBJ2-3, the V gene TRBV29-1, with 8 bases matching TRBD1. In nucleotides, the CDR3 is TGCAGCGTACATGGGACAGGCCCTCGGAGTACGCAGTATTTT. Residues: CSVHGTGPRSTQYF.